This T cell receptor (beta chain) is from a study of cytomegalovirus exposure and HLA in healthy donors. This clone has more than one count but fewer than ten. Its specificity is not known. Overall study results and limits: Immune exposure was documented only through CMV serostatus. Association with HLA alleles at 0.05 false discovery rate was found for 16,951 TCR beta sequences in a later analysis. Earlier analysis looked at TCR beta V segments, and most were productive about 87% or about 30% of the time.

V lost 0 bases, J lost 3 bases, and 12 bases lay in between. The CDR3 is made up of 15 amino acids. Germline CDR1 reads LGHNA; CDR2 reads YNFKEQ. Both 60 Vbeta primers and 13 Jbeta primers went into the PCR. The assay was immunoSEQ multiplex PCR, and TCRdb's table has in-frame clones only and misses some. The table has fewer than 200,000 clones, 87% seen once. Specimen: PBMCs. V gene TRBV4-2 combines with J gene TRBJ2-7, with D perhaps TRBD2 (6 bases). The clonotype originates from a boy aged 2-15 years in good health and CMV-seronegative. CDR3 amino acids: CASSQESGTYYEQYF. As DNA, the CDR3 is TGTGCCAGCAGCCAAGAATCCGGGACTTACTACGAGCAGTACTTC.